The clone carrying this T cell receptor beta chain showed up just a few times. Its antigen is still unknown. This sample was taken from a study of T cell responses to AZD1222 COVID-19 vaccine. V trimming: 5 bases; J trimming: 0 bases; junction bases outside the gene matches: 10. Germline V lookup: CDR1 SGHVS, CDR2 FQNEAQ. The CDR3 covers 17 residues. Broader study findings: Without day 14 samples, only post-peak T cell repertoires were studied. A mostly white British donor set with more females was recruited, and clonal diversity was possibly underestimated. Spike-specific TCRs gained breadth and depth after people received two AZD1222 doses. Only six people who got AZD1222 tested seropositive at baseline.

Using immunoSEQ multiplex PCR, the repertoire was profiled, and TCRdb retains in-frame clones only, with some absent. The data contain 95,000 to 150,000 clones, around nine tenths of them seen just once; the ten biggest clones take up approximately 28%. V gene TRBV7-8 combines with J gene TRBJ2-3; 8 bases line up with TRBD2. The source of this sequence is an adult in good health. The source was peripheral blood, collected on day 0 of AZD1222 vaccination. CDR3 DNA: TGTGCCAGCAGCCCTGCTAGCGGGCGCACTAGCACAGATACGCAGTATTTT. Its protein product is CASSPASGRTSTDTQYF. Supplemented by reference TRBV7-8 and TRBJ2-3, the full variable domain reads GAGVSQSPRYKVAKRGQDVALRCDPISGHVSLFWYQQALGQGPEFLTYFQNEAQLDKSGLPSDRFFAERPEGSVSTLKIQRTQQEDSAVYLCASSPASGRTSTDTQYFGPGTRLTVL.